Listed below are T cell receptor beta chains from one sample, sequenced in a study of T cells of healthy individuals. TCRdb redid the calling of the 5' RACE reads with MiXCR, one entry per CDR3 protein. Of about 96,000 distinct CDR3 sequences detected, approximately 18% appear once; the ten largest clones hold 6% to 8%. Receptors originate from a human donor in good health. CDR3s include the opening cysteine and the closing phenylalanine or tryptophan. D genes are given only for firm matches. Some rows have no size entry. The others give once, few or many, or a class for an expanded clone.

clone_size: .
j_call: TRBJ2-1
v_call: TRBV29-1
d_call: TRBD2
cdr3_aa: CSASGGGGRYNEQFF
cdr3_nt: TGCAGCGCCTCCGGGGGCGGGGGGAGGTACAATGAGCAGTTCTTC

clone_size: few
j_call: TRBJ1-6
v_call: TRBV23-1
d_call: .
cdr3_aa: CASSQSQPGASYNSPLHF
cdr3_nt: TGCGCCAGCAGTCAATCACAGCCAGGGGCCTCTTATAATTCACCCCTCCACTTT

clone_size: few
j_call: TRBJ1-1
v_call: TRBV4-2
d_call: TRBD1
cdr3_aa: CASSQAPGQGDTEAFF
cdr3_nt: TGTGCCAGCAGCCAGGCTCCGGGACAGGGGGACACTGAAGCTTTCTTT

clone_size: many
j_call: TRBJ2-3
v_call: TRBV20-1
d_call: .
cdr3_aa: CSARGGASTDTQYF
cdr3_nt: TGCAGTGCTAGAGGAGGGGCTAGCACAGATACGCAGTATTTT

clone_size: few
j_call: TRBJ1-5
v_call: TRBV6-2/TRBV6-3
d_call: .
cdr3_aa: CASSYSSRGNQPQHF
cdr3_nt: TGTGCCAGCAGTTACTCGAGTAGGGGCAATCAGCCCCAGCATTTT

clone_size: .
j_call: TRBJ1-4
v_call: TRBV18
d_call: .
cdr3_aa: CASSPTVGSTNEKLFF
cdr3_nt: TGTGCCAGCTCACCGACAGTTGGGTCAACTAATGAAAAACTGTTTTTT

clone_size: many
j_call: TRBJ2-1
v_call: TRBV6-2/TRBV6-3
d_call: .
cdr3_aa: CASSSPLGNEQFF
cdr3_nt: TGTGCCAGCAGCTCCCCCCTGGGGAATGAGCAGTTCTTC

clone_size: many
j_call: TRBJ2-1
v_call: TRBV10-3
d_call: .
cdr3_aa: CAISESLTDNEQFF
cdr3_nt: TGTGCCATCAGTGAGTCTTTGACAGACAATGAGCAGTTCTTC

clone_size: few
j_call: TRBJ1-5
v_call: TRBV2
d_call: .
cdr3_aa: CASSVVENQPQHF
cdr3_nt: TGTGCCAGCAGTGTGGTGGAGAATCAGCCCCAGCATTTT

clone_size: few
j_call: TRBJ2-3
v_call: TRBV10-3
d_call: .
cdr3_aa: CAALGTDTQYF
cdr3_nt: TGTGCCGCCCTGGGGACAGATACGCAGTATTTT

clone_size: .
j_call: TRBJ2-7
v_call: TRBV28
d_call: TRBD2
cdr3_aa: CASSLWTSGKYEQYF
cdr3_nt: TGTGCCAGCAGTTTGTGGACTAGCGGGAAATACGAGCAGTACTTC

clone_size: .
j_call: TRBJ2-7
v_call: TRBV6-2/TRBV6-3
d_call: .
cdr3_aa: CASSYGSKQYF
cdr3_nt: TGTGCCAGCAGTTACGGGAGCAAGCAGTACTTC

clone_size: .
j_call: TRBJ1-4
v_call: TRBV28
d_call: TRBD1
cdr3_aa: CASNPTGAANEKLFF
cdr3_nt: TGTGCCAGCAATCCTACAGGGGCAGCTAATGAAAAACTGTTTTTT

clone_size: .
j_call: TRBJ2-7
v_call: TRBV5-5
d_call: .
cdr3_aa: CASSLDRVTYEQYF
cdr3_nt: TGTGCCAGCAGCTTGGACAGGGTGACCTACGAGCAGTACTTC

clone_size: few
j_call: TRBJ1-4
v_call: TRBV7-9
d_call: .
cdr3_aa: CASSPLRLNEKLFF
cdr3_nt: TGTGCCAGCAGCCCGTTAAGGCTTAATGAAAAACTGTTTTTT

clone_size: .
j_call: TRBJ1-1
v_call: TRBV29-1
d_call: .
cdr3_aa: CSQSGWGNGLDTEAFF
cdr3_nt: TGCAGCCAGTCGGGTTGGGGCAATGGATTAGACACTGAAGCTTTCTTT

clone_size: .
j_call: TRBJ2-1
v_call: TRBV7-9
d_call: .
cdr3_aa: CASSLVSSNEQFF
cdr3_nt: TGTGCCAGCAGCTTAGTATCTTCCAATGAGCAGTTCTTC

clone_size: many
j_call: TRBJ2-5
v_call: TRBV7-9
d_call: TRBD1
cdr3_aa: CASSSPGQGMETQYF
cdr3_nt: TGTGCCAGCAGCTCACCGGGACAGGGGATGGAGACCCAGTACTTC

clone_size: .
j_call: TRBJ2-1
v_call: TRBV4-3
d_call: TRBD1
cdr3_aa: CASNQPGQGYEQFF
cdr3_nt: TGCGCCAGCAACCAACCGGGACAGGGATATGAGCAGTTCTTC

clone_size: few
j_call: TRBJ2-1
v_call: TRBV12-3/TRBV12-4
d_call: TRBD1
cdr3_aa: CASDGFDRENGNEQFF
cdr3_nt: TGTGCCAGCGACGGGTTTGACAGGGAGAATGGGAATGAGCAGTTCTTC

clone_size: .
j_call: TRBJ1-4
v_call: TRBV20-1
d_call: .
cdr3_aa: CSARVRGTTEKLFF
cdr3_nt: TGCAGTGCTAGAGTGAGAGGGACGACTGAAAAACTGTTTTTT

clone_size: .
j_call: TRBJ2-5
v_call: TRBV7-6
d_call: .
cdr3_aa: CASSPGLQETQYF
cdr3_nt: TGTGCCAGCAGCCCGGGACTTCAAGAGACCCAGTACTTC

clone_size: few
j_call: TRBJ2-6
v_call: TRBV20-1
d_call: TRBD2
cdr3_aa: CSAPPSTSGSYSGANVLTF
cdr3_nt: TGCAGTGCTCCTCCTTCAACTAGCGGGAGTTACTCTGGGGCCAACGTCCTGACTTTC

clone_size: .
j_call: TRBJ2-2
v_call: TRBV4-2
d_call: .
cdr3_aa: CASSQGRLRSNTGELFF
cdr3_nt: TGTGCCAGCAGCCAAGGCCGACTAAGATCGAACACCGGGGAGCTGTTTTTT

clone_size: many
j_call: TRBJ1-4
v_call: TRBV11-2
d_call: .
cdr3_aa: CASSLGVVNEKLFF
cdr3_nt: TGTGCCAGCAGCTTAGGGGTCGTTAATGAAAAACTGTTTTTT

clone_size: few
j_call: TRBJ2-7
v_call: TRBV4-2
d_call: .
cdr3_aa: CASSQEPGTLVYEQYF
cdr3_nt: TGTGCCAGCAGCCAAGAACCAGGGACCCTTGTCTACGAGCAGTACTTC

clone_size: once
j_call: TRBJ2-1
v_call: TRBV30
d_call: .
cdr3_aa: CAWSPGPYEQFF
cdr3_nt: TGTGCCTGGAGTCCGGGACCATATGAGCAGTTCTTC

clone_size: few
j_call: TRBJ1-5
v_call: TRBV7-3
d_call: .
cdr3_aa: CASSMNGGPFQPQHF
cdr3_nt: TGTGCCAGCAGCATGAACGGGGGACCGTTTCAGCCCCAGCATTTT

clone_size: .
j_call: TRBJ1-1
v_call: TRBV12-3/TRBV12-4
d_call: .
cdr3_aa: CASRLRQDTEAFF
cdr3_nt: TGTGCCAGCAGGTTGAGACAAGACACTGAAGCTTTCTTT

clone_size: .
j_call: TRBJ1-1
v_call: TRBV7-8
d_call: .
cdr3_aa: CASSGHLNTEAFF
cdr3_nt: TGTGCCAGCAGTGGACACCTGAACACTGAAGCTTTCTTT

clone_size: few
j_call: TRBJ2-5
v_call: TRBV9
d_call: .
cdr3_aa: CASSVEVGHGTQYF
cdr3_nt: TGTGCCAGCAGCGTAGAGGTCGGTCATGGGACCCAGTACTTC

clone_size: .
j_call: TRBJ2-5
v_call: TRBV20-1
d_call: .
cdr3_aa: CSARDFDQETQYF
cdr3_nt: TGCAGTGCTAGAGACTTTGACCAAGAGACCCAGTACTTC

clone_size: .
j_call: TRBJ2-1
v_call: TRBV6-2/TRBV6-3
d_call: TRBD2
cdr3_aa: CASSPSGRVYNEQFF
cdr3_nt: TGTGCCAGCAGCCCTAGCGGGAGAGTGTACAATGAGCAGTTCTTC

clone_size: .
j_call: TRBJ2-1
v_call: TRBV6-5
d_call: .
cdr3_aa: CASTLEMEQFF
cdr3_nt: TGTGCCAGCACGCTAGAAATGGAGCAGTTCTTC

clone_size: many
j_call: TRBJ1-2
v_call: TRBV10-3
d_call: .
cdr3_aa: CAINPSRASNYGYTF
cdr3_nt: TGTGCCATCAACCCCTCCCGGGCCTCTAACTATGGCTACACCTTC

clone_size: .
j_call: TRBJ1-2
v_call: TRBV6-1
d_call: .
cdr3_aa: CASSDTFYGYTF
cdr3_nt: TGTGCCAGCAGTGACACATTCTATGGCTACACCTTC

clone_size: few
j_call: TRBJ2-1
v_call: TRBV4-2
d_call: .
cdr3_aa: CASSHRVGTHNEQFF
cdr3_nt: TGTGCCAGCAGCCACCGTGTTGGGACGCACAATGAGCAGTTCTTC

clone_size: .
j_call: TRBJ1-5
v_call: TRBV20-1
d_call: .
cdr3_aa: CSARGLRVWPQHF
cdr3_nt: TGCAGTGCTAGGGGTCTACGAGTTTGGCCCCAGCATTTT

clone_size: .
j_call: TRBJ2-3
v_call: TRBV4-3
d_call: TRBD1
cdr3_aa: CASSRDRFFGTDTQYF
cdr3_nt: TGCGCCAGCAGTCGGGACAGGTTTTTTGGCACAGATACGCAGTATTTT